The 7 T cell receptor beta chains in this list originate from one sample, sequenced in a study of beta chain features in type 1 diabetes. The investigators reverse transcribed all of the isolated RNA, so they sequenced expressed TCRB transcripts. Clones were sequenced by immunoSEQ multiplex PCR, and TCRdb holds only the in-frame ones, with some missing. The sample lists tens of thousands of clones; under 55% were seen once. Their target antigens are unknown. The study, taken as a whole, reports: All four CD4+ subsets of Type 1 diabetes patients contained TCRB CDR3s that were moderately but significantly shorter.

Source material: Tregs from blood. The source of these receptors is a man between 25 and 39 years old with type 1 diabetes.

This clone was recorded a few times. The chain carries TRBV18 and TRBJ1-1; tentatively, D is TRBD1 (6 bases). V was trimmed by 6 bases and J by 3 bases, leaving 11 bases between them. In germline, CDR1 is KGHSH, CDR2 LQKENI. The CDR3 is 13 amino acids. The CDR3 loop reads CASSNREDTEAFF. In DNA form, the CDR3 reads TGTGCCAGCTCTAACAGGGAAGACACTGAAGCTTTCTTT. Variable domain in full (rest from reference TRBV18 and TRBJ1-1): NAGVMQNPRHLVRRRGQEARLRCSPMKGHSHVYWYRQLPEEGLKFMVYLQKENIIDESGMPKERFSAEFPKEGPSILRIQQVVRGDSAAYFCASSNREDTEAFFGQGTRLTVV.

The CDR3 region is CASSYSGQGSYEQYF. DNA of the CDR3: TGTGCCAGCAGCTACTCTGGACAGGGGTCCTACGAGCAGTACTTC. The chain couples TRBV28 to TRBJ2-7; the match to TRBD1 covers 9 bases. The CDR3 runs to 15 residues. The J segment lost 1 base and the V segment lost 6 bases, leaving 7 bases of the junction unmatched. CDR1 and CDR2 from the germline V gene are MDHEN and SYDVKM.

In this sample, this clone turned up a few times. The chain is built from TRBV4-2 and TRBJ2-7, with D perhaps matching TRBD2 (6 bases). Trimming took off 0 bases at V and 2 bases at J, with 11 bases between the two ends. The CDR3 has 15 amino acids. From germline, CDR1 is LGHNA and CDR2 YNFKEQ. The CDR3: CASSQDRRETYEQYF. DNA for the CDR3: TGTGCCAGCAGCCAAGATCGGCGGGAAACCTACGAGCAGTACTTC.

This sequence joins TRBV10-3 and TRBJ2-1, with TRBD2 matching 7 bases. CDR1 is ENHRY and CDR2 is SYGVKD in the germline V gene. With 4 bases clipped from V and 6 bases from J, the junction kept 3 bases outside the gene matches. The CDR3 totals 13 residues. This CDR3 is CAISAASGNEQFF. CDR3 nucleotides: TGTGCCATCAGTGCGGCTAGCGGCAATGAGCAGTTCTTC.

Details on this clone: This may be a read error, as it is one base from a much larger clone. This chain connects TRBV5-1 to TRBJ2-2; 7 bases match TRBD2. There are 17 residues in the CDR3. CDR1 and CDR2 from the germline V gene are SGHRS and YFSETQ. V dropped 3 bases and J dropped 4; count of bases not matched to a gene: 12. The CDR3 DNA follows: TGCGCCAGCAGCTCCGGGGAGGGAGCTGGGGGCACCGGGGAGCTGTTTTTT. It specifies CASSSGEGAGGTGELFF.

This chain uses TRBV19 with TRBJ2-5; D uncertain. Germline V gives CDR1 LNHDA, CDR2 SQIVND (reference sequence). Trimming took off 6 bases at V and 2 bases at J, with 16 bases between the two ends. This CDR3 spans 15 amino acids. Written as DNA, the CDR3 is TGTGCCAGTAGCAGCACAGTTCTCACTCAAGAGACCCAGTACTTC. The encoded protein is CASSSTVLTQETQYF.

The chain couples TRBV29-1 to TRBJ1-5; TRBD1 agrees at 11 bases. Trimming cost V 7 bases and J 4 bases; bases outside gene matches: 9. The germline V gene encodes CDR1 SQVTM and CDR2 ANQGSEA. The CDR3 contains 15 residues. The DNA of the CDR3 is TGCAGCGCTGTTGGAGGGACAGGGGGGAATCAGCCCCAGCATTTT. Encoded protein: CSAVGGTGGNQPQHF.